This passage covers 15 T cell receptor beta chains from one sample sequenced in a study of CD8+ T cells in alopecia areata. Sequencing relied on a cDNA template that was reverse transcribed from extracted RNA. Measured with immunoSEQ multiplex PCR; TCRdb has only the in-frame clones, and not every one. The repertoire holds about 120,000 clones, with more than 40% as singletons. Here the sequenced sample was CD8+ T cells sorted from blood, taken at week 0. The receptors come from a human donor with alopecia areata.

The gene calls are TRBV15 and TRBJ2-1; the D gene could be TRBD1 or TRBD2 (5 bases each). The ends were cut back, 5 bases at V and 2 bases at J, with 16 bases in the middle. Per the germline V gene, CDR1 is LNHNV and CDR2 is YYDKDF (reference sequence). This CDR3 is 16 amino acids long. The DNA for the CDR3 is TGTGCCACCAGCCCGGGGCCGGGTTCGGCCTACAATGAGCAGTTCTTC. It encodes CATSPGPGSAYNEQFF.

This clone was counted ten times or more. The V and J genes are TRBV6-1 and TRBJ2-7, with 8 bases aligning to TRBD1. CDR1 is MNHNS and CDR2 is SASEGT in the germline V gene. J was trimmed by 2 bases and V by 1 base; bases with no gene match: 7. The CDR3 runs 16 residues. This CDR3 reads CASSEGTGPATYEQYF. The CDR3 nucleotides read TGTGCCAGCAGTGAAGGGACAGGGCCCGCAACCTACGAGCAGTACTTC.

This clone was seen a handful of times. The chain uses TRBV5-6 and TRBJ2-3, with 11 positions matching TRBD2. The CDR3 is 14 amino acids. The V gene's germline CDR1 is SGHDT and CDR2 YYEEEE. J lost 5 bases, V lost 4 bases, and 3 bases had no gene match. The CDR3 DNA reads TGTGCCAGCAGCCTGGGACTAGCGGTAGATACGCAGTATTTT. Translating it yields CASSLGLAVDTQYF.

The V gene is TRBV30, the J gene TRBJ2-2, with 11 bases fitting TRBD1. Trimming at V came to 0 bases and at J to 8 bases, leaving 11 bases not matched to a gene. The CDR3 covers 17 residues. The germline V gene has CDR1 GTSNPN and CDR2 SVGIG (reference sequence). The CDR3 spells CAWSVHFWTGGIGELFF. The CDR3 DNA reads TGTGCCTGGAGTGTACACTTCTGGACAGGGGGCATTGGGGAGCTGTTTTTT.

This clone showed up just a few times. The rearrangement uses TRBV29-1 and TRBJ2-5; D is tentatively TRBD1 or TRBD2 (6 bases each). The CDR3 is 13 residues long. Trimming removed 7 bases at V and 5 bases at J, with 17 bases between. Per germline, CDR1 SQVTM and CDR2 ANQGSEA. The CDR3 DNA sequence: TGCAGCGCCCCCGGATGGGGGGCCGAGACCCAGTACTTC. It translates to CSAPGWGAETQYF.

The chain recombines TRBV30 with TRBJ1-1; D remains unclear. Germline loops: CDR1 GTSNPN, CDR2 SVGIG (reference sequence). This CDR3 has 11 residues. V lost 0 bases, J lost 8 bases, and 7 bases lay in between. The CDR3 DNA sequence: TGTGCCTGGAGTGTGTCGAGGGAAGCTTTCTTT. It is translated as CAWSVSREAFF. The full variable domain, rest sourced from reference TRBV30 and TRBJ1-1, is SQTIHQWPATLVQPVGSPLSLECTVEGTSNPNLYWYRQAAGRGLQLLFYSVGIGQISSEVPQNLSASRPQDRQFILSSKKLLLSDSGFYLCAWSVSREAFFGQGTRLTVV.

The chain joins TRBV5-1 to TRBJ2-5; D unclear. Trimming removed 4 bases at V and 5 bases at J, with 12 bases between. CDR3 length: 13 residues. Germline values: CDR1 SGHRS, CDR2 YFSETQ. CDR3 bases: TGCGCCAGCAGCCCCGAGTTAGGGGAGACCCAGTACTTC. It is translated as CASSPELGETQYF.

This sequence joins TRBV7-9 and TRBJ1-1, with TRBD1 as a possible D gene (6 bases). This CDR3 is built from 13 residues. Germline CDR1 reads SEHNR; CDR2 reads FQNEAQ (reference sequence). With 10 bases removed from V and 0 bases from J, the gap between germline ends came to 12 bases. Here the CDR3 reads CATKDRMNTEAFF. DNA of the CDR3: TGTGCCACCAAAGACAGGATGAACACTGAAGCTTTCTTT.

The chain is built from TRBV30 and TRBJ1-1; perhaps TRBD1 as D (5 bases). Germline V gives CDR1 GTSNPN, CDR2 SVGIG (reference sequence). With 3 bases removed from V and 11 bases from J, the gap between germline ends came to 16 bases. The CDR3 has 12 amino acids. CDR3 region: CAWRSGEAFAFF. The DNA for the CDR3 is TGTGCCTGGAGGTCGGGGGAGGCTTTCGCTTTCTTT.

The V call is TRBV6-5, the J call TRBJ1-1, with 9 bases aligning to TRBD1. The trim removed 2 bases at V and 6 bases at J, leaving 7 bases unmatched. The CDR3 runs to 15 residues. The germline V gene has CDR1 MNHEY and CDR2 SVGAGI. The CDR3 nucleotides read TGTGCCAGCAGTTACCGGGACAGGGTTAGCGCTGAAGCTTTCTTT. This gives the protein CASSYRDRVSAEAFF.

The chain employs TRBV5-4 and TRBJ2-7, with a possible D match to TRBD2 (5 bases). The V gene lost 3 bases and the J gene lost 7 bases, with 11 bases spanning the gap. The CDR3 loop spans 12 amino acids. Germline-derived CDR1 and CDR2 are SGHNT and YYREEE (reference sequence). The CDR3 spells CASSWVTGEQYF. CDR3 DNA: TGTGCCAGCAGCTGGGTCACGGGGGAGCAGTACTTC.

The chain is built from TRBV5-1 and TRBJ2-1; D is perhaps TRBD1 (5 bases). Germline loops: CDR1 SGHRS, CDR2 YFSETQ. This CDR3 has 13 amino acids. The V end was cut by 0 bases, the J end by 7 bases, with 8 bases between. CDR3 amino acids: CASSLAQGNEQFF. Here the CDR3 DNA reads TGCGCCAGCAGCTTGGCGCAGGGTAATGAGCAGTTCTTC.

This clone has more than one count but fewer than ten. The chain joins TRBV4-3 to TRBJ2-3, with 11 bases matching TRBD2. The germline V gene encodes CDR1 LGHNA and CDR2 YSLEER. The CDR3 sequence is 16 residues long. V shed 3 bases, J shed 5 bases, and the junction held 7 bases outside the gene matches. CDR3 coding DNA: TGCGCCAGCAGCCACCTTACCGGGACTAGCGGAGATACGCAGTATTTT. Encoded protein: CASSHLTGTSGDTQYF.

CDR3 protein: CASSLPDREGGYEQYF. CDR3 nucleotides: TGCGCCAGCAGCTTGCCTGACAGGGAAGGAGGGTACGAGCAGTACTTC. This chain connects TRBV5-1 to TRBJ2-7, with D perhaps matching TRBD1 (7 bases). Germline CDR1 SGHRS, CDR2 YFSETQ. The V gene lost 1 base and the J gene lost 4 bases, with 18 bases spanning the gap. This CDR3 comprises 16 residues.

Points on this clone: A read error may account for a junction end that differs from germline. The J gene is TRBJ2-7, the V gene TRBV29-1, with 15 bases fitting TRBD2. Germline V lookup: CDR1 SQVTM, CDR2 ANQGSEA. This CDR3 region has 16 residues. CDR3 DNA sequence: TGCAGCGTAGAAGGGACTAGCGGGGGGTCCTCCTACGAGCAGTACTTC. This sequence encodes CSVEGTSGGSSYEQYF.